A single sample gave rise to the 18 T cell receptor beta chains below, sequenced in a study of T cells in Graves' hyperthyroidism and ophthalmopathy. TCR beta CDR3 sequences were amplified from RNA transcripts. RT-PCR in the first round (using the HTBI primer set) targeted the TCR CDR3. TCRdb reprocessed the multiplex PCR reads with MiXCR, giving one entry per CDR3 protein. The sample holds about 420,000 distinct CDR3 sequences, about an eighth seen once. Sequencing input: blood. These receptors came from a young woman with Graves' hyperthyroidism.

Note on this clonotype: Being one base from a much bigger clone, this may be a read error. This chain uses TRBV18 with TRBJ1-1; D ambiguous. Germline CDR1 KGHSH, CDR2 LQKENI. The length of the CDR3 is 13 residues. CDR3 protein: CASSPVLNAEAFF. Written as DNA, the CDR3 is TGTGCCAGCTCACCAGTATTGAACGCTGAAGCTTTCTTT.

This clonotype occurred many times. The rearrangement uses TRBV11-3 and TRBJ2-3; perhaps TRBD2 as D (6 bases). Trimming removed 4 bases from V and 4 bases from J, with 12 bases in between. The CDR3 length is 14 residues. Germline CDR1 is SGHNT and CDR2 is YENEEA. The DNA of the CDR3 is TGTGCCAGCAGCTCCTCGGGAGTAGCAGATACGCAGTATTTT. This translates into CASSSSGVADTQYF.

With respect to this clonotype: A read error is possible here, since a much larger clone lies one base away. CDR3 nucleotide sequence: TGCAGTGCGTATGGAGCCGCGAACACCAGGGAGCTGTTTTTT. Translating it yields CSAYGAANTRELFF. This chain connects TRBV20-1 to TRBJ2-2; D remains ambiguous. In germline, CDR1 is DFQATT, CDR2 SNEGSKA (reference sequence). The CDR3 has 14 amino acids.

V is TRBV7-2 and J is TRBJ2-5; no clear D gene. V gave up 3 bases and J gave up 0 bases, with 5 bases separating them. Germline CDR1 and CDR2: SGHTA and FQGNSA. This CDR3 contains 13 residues. The chain's CDR3 is CASSLIDQETQYF. The CDR3 DNA is TGTGCCAGCAGCTTGATAGACCAAGAGACCCAGTACTTC.

V is TRBV27 and J is TRBJ2-7; 9 positions match TRBD2. Germline loops: CDR1 MNHEY, CDR2 SMNVEV (reference sequence). CDR3 size: 15 residues. V lost 6 bases and J lost 5; bases outside the gene matches: 11. The CDR3 region is CASSLWPSGMDEQYF. The CDR3 region has the DNA TGTGCCAGCAGCCTCTGGCCTAGCGGGATGGACGAGCAGTACTTC.

This clonotype was detected only a few times. The CDR3: CASRKGALNFGSGYTF. CDR3 nucleotide sequence: TGTGCCAGTAGAAAGGGGGCGCTGAATTTCGGGAGTGGCTACACCTTC. The V call is TRBV19, the J call TRBJ1-2; 7 bases map to TRBD1. Germline V gene sequence: CDR1 LNHDA, CDR2 SQIVND (reference sequence). The junction had 17 bases not matched to a gene; V was cut back by 6 bases and J by 7 bases. CDR3 length: 16 amino acids.

This clonotype has ten or more counts. The chain joins TRBV11-2 to TRBJ2-7; 12 bases fit TRBD2. The CDR3 length is 14 residues. The ends lost 2 bases at V and 5 bases at J; junction bases unmatched: 1. Per germline, CDR1 SGHAT and CDR2 FQNNGV. The CDR3 is CASSLTSGRHEQYF. CDR3 bases: TGTGCCAGCAGCTTAACTAGCGGGAGGCACGAGCAGTACTTC.

This clonotype was recorded many times. The rearrangement uses TRBV7-9 and TRBJ1-6; D possibly corresponds to TRBD1 (6 bases). CDR1 and CDR2 (germline): SEHNR, FQNEAQ (reference sequence). Trimming took 5 bases from V and 0 from J, leaving 20 bases between them. CDR3 length: 19 amino acids. Here the CDR3 DNA reads TGTGCCAGCAGCCCTGCGCCGGGACACGCGAGCTCCTATAATTCACCCCTCCACTTT. Protein product: CASSPAPGHASSYNSPLHF.

V and J are TRBV19 and TRBJ1-2, with no clear D. The CDR3 sequence is 14 residues long. From germline, CDR1 is LNHDA and CDR2 SQIVND (reference sequence). Deletions cut 4 bases from V and 3 bases from J, with 12 bases between. This CDR3 reads CASSTLRPYYGYTF. The CDR3 nucleotides are TGTGCCAGTAGTACCCTTCGGCCCTACTATGGCTACACCTTC.

This clonotype showed up many times. The chain links TRBV28 to TRBJ2-5; D may be TRBD2 (5 bases). Germline loops: CDR1 MDHEN, CDR2 SYDVKM. The CDR3 runs to 14 residues. The V end was cut by 10 bases, the J end by 3 bases, with 18 bases between. For the CDR3, the DNA is TGTGCCACCAGCTTTATAGGAGGTAAAGAGACCCAGTACTTC. This translates into CATSFIGGKETQYF.

This chain links TRBV2 with TRBJ2-2; TRBD2 agrees at 14 bases. Germline loops: CDR1 SNHLY, CDR2 FYNNEI. The junction had 20 bases not matched to a gene; V was cut back by 4 bases and J by 1 base. This CDR3 comprises 23 residues. The DNA of the CDR3 is TGTGCCAGCAGTGTCTCGGGGTTGTGGTCGGGACTAGCGGGAGTAGGGAACACCGGGGAGCTGTTTTTT. It specifies CASSVSGLWSGLAGVGNTGELFF.

In the case of this clonotype: A junction end diverges from the germline sequence, so it may reflect a read error. The V and J genes are TRBV12-3 or TRBV12-4 and TRBJ1-4; 7 bases align to TRBD1. The CDR3 length is 13 residues. CDR3 DNA sequence: TGTGCCAGCAGCTTGACAGGGTTTGAAAAACCGTTTTTT. Translated, it gives CASSLTGFEKPFF.

This clonotype was picked up one time. The chain combines TRBV27 with TRBJ1-2; 10 nucleotides align to TRBD1. The CDR3 runs to 14 residues. V trimming: 5 bases; J trimming: 7 bases; junction bases outside the gene matches: 7. Germline V gene data show CDR1 as MNHEY and CDR2 as SMNVEV (reference sequence). The CDR3 is CASSPRQGAGGYTF. The CDR3, as DNA: TGTGCCAGCAGTCCACGACAGGGGGCAGGTGGCTACACCTTC.

V and J are TRBV10-2 and TRBJ2-2, with unresolved D. Looked up from germline, CDR1 is WSHSY and CDR2 is SAAADI. V gave up 3 bases and J gave up 0 bases, with 5 bases separating them. CDR3 size: 14 residues. In nucleotides, the CDR3 is TGCGCCAGCAGTGAAGCCGCGAACACCGGGGAGCTGTTTTTT. Translated, it gives CASSEAANTGELFF.

A note on this clonotype: Just one base apart from a much larger clone, this may be a read error. The chain joins TRBV28 to TRBJ2-2; 7 bases match TRBD2. Germline V lookup: CDR1 MDHEN, CDR2 SYDVKM. The CDR3 length is 15 residues. The chain's CDR3 is CASSLGGLNTGEPFF. The DNA of the CDR3 is TGTGCCAGCAGCCTTGGGGGACTAAACACCGGGGAGCCGTTTTTT.

This clonotype was picked up many times. The chain links TRBV6-1 to TRBJ1-5, with TRBD1 matching 7 bases. Germline CDR1 is MNHNS and CDR2 is SASEGT. This CDR3 spans 15 amino acids. V shed 5 bases and J 5 bases; nucleotides not matched to a gene: 9. Here the CDR3 reads CASSLDRSWDQPQHF. The CDR3 DNA reads as TGTGCCAGCAGTTTGGACAGGTCCTGGGATCAGCCCCAGCATTTT.

This chain links TRBV28 with TRBJ1-1, with a tentative D call TRBD1 (5 bases). The V and J ends lost 7 bases and 3 bases respectively, with 18 bases between them. In germline, CDR1 is MDHEN, CDR2 SYDVKM. CDR3 size: 15 residues. DNA of the CDR3: TGTGCCAGCAACATCCACGGGGGGGGTGACACTGAAGCTTTCTTT. It codes for CASNIHGGGDTEAFF. Together with reference TRBV28 and TRBJ1-1, the CDR3 gives the full variable domain: DVKVTQSSRYLVKRTGEKVFLECVQDMDHENMFWYRQDPGLGLRLIYFSYDVKMKEKGDIPEGYSVSREKKERFSLILESASTNQTSMYLCASNIHGGGDTEAFFGQGTRLTVV.

The sample holds many counts of this clonotype. CDR3 nucleotides: TGTGCCAGCAGCTTTCCGGGTAGCGGACCATACAATGAGCAGTTCTTC. Its protein product is CASSFPGSGPYNEQFF. V gene TRBV5-6 combines with J gene TRBJ2-1; the D gene is possibly TRBD2 (6 bases). This CDR3 comprises 16 residues. Trimming cost V 2 bases and J 4 bases, with 16 bases left between them. Germline loops: CDR1 SGHDT, CDR2 YYEEEE. The full variable domain, with the rest looked up from reference TRBV5-6 and TRBJ2-1, is DAGVTQSPTHLIKTRGQQVTLRCSPKSGHDTVSWYQQALGQGPQFIFQYYEEEERQRGNFPDRFSGHQFPNYSSELNVNALLLGDSALYLCASSFPGSGPYNEQFFGPGTRLTVL.